The 15 T cell receptor beta chains in this list originate from one sample, sequenced in a study of T cell changes during pregnancy in multiple sclerosis. Repertoires were generated with immunoSEQ multiplex PCR, while TCRdb's copy carries only in-frame clones and drops some. The top ten hold roughly 1.5% of the sample, which has around 110,000 clones, just under 95% seen once. The sequences come from peripheral blood, collected after pregnancy. The receptors shown here come from a female donor with multiple sclerosis, enrolled in a pregnancy study.

This clone was counted only a few times. The chain employs TRBV11-3 and TRBJ2-3; the D is unclear. Germline V lookup: CDR1 SGHNT, CDR2 YENEEA. Trimming took off 5 bases at V and 6 bases at J, with 12 bases between the two ends. The length of the CDR3 is 13 residues. CDR3 nucleotide sequence: TGTGCCAGCAGCACCGAGGCTGGGGATACGCAGTATTTT. Protein sequence: CASSTEAGDTQYF.

J is TRBJ1-5 and V is TRBV5-5; D perhaps matches TRBD1 (6 bases). With 1 base removed from V and 3 bases from J, the gap between germline ends came to 11 bases. This CDR3 is 15 amino acids long. Germline values: CDR1 SGHKS, CDR2 YYEKEE (reference sequence). The CDR3 nucleotides read TGTGCCAGCAGCTTGACTGGACAGCACAATCAGCCCCAGCATTTT. Translation: CASSLTGQHNQPQHF.

The chain uses TRBV5-1 and TRBJ1-1, with D maybe TRBD1 (6 bases). The CDR3 contains 15 residues. Germline V gene sequence: CDR1 SGHRS, CDR2 YFSETQ. V was trimmed by 6 bases and J by 1 base, leaving 16 bases between them. The DNA of the CDR3 is TGCGCCAGCAACGACCGCCCGGGACAGAACACTGAAGCTTTCTTT. Amino acid sequence: CASNDRPGQNTEAFF.

This chain connects TRBV7-2 to TRBJ2-7; no definite D call. CDR1 and CDR2 (germline): SGHTA, FQGNSA. The V end lost 1 base, the J end lost 3 bases, and 10 bases lay between the germline ends. This CDR3 has 14 amino acids. Here the CDR3 DNA reads TGTGCCAGCAGCTTAGGTACAAGAAACTACGAGCAGTACTTC. It encodes CASSLGTRNYEQYF. Complete variable domain (other parts from reference TRBV7-2 and TRBJ2-7): GAGVSQSPSNKVTEKGKDVELRCDPISGHTALYWYRQSLGQGLEFLIYFQGNSAPDKSGLPSDRFSAERTGGSVSTLTIQRTQQEDSAVYLCASSLGTRNYEQYFGPGTRLTVT.

This clone was found once. The chain is built from TRBV19 and TRBJ2-1, with 10 bases that match TRBD2. With 3 bases clipped from V and 10 bases from J, the junction kept 9 bases outside the gene matches. The CDR3 is 15 residues long. CDR1 and CDR2 from the germline V gene are LNHDA and SQIVND (reference sequence). The CDR3 loop is CASSILLAGVSEQFF. The DNA for the CDR3 is TGTGCCAGTAGTATTCTTCTAGCGGGAGTATCGGAGCAGTTCTTC.

This chain links TRBV6-1 with TRBJ1-4; maybe TRBD1 (6 bases). The CDR3 extends over 16 amino acids. Germline loops: CDR1 MNHNS, CDR2 SASEGT. Deletions cut 4 bases from V and 4 bases from J, with 16 bases between. CDR3 DNA sequence: TGTGCCAGCAGTGCACAGGGACGTAGGGTTAATGAAAAACTGTTTTTT. It codes for CASSAQGRRVNEKLFF.

In DNA form, the CDR3 reads TGTGCCAGCAGTTTGAAGCCGAACACTGAAGCTTTCTTT. Translated: CASSLKPNTEAFF. This chain uses TRBV27 with TRBJ1-1; D is undetermined. Germline V gene lookup returns CDR1 MNHEY and CDR2 SMNVEV (reference sequence). Trimming stripped 3 bases from V and 1 base from J, with 6 bases between. The CDR3 loop spans 13 amino acids.

This chain uses TRBV15 with TRBJ1-4, with TRBD1 as a possible D gene (5 bases). Per germline, CDR1 LNHNV and CDR2 YYDKDF (reference sequence). This CDR3 region has 16 residues. The V and J ends lost 4 bases and 4 bases respectively, with 16 bases between them. Here the CDR3 reads CATSTTEGVYNEKLFF. The DNA for the CDR3 is TGTGCCACCAGCACCACGGAAGGGGTGTATAATGAAAAACTGTTTTTT.

J is TRBJ2-3 and V is TRBV10-1; 9 bases are a match to TRBD2. Trimming at V came to 4 bases and at J to 5 bases, leaving 7 bases not matched to a gene. This CDR3 has 15 residues. The germline gives CDR1 WNHNN, CDR2 SYGVQD (reference sequence). The CDR3 sequence is CASSVAGGPEDTQYF. The DNA for the CDR3 is TGCGCCAGCAGTGTTGCGGGAGGGCCGGAAGATACGCAGTATTTT.

J is TRBJ2-5 and V is TRBV12-5; possibly TRBD2 for D (6 bases). The V gene lost 2 bases and the J gene lost 3 bases, with 10 bases spanning the gap. The germline CDR1 and CDR2 sequences are LGHNT and FRNRAP. This CDR3 comprises 14 residues. CDR3 amino acids: CASGLSSVEETQYF. The CDR3 nucleotides are TGTGCTAGTGGTTTGTCTAGCGTAGAAGAGACCCAGTACTTC.

CDR3 in amino acids: CASRKGTGYAGGYTF. The DNA for the CDR3 is TGTGCCAGCAGAAAAGGGACAGGGTATGCCGGGGGCTACACCTTC. This sequence joins TRBV6-5 and TRBJ1-2; TRBD1 matches 9 bases. CDR3 length equals 15 residues. Germline trimming cut 6 bases from V and 8 bases from J; bases unmatched to any gene: 13. Germline CDR1 reads MNHEY; CDR2 reads SVGAGI.

V is TRBV19 and J is TRBJ1-5, with a weak D call TRBD1 (6 bases). The CDR3 runs to 17 residues. Germline CDR1 is LNHDA and CDR2 is SQIVND (reference sequence). Trimming cost V 6 bases and J 6 bases, with 24 bases left between them. Here the CDR3 reads CASSRGRLRASSQPQHF. DNA for the CDR3: TGTGCCAGTAGCAGGGGCCGGCTCCGAGCTAGTTCTCAGCCCCAGCATTTT.

The chain is built from TRBV2 and TRBJ1-1; D gene unclear. The V gene's germline CDR1 is SNHLY and CDR2 FYNNEI. V lost 1 base and J lost 0, with 6 bases in between. This CDR3 spans 14 amino acids. The CDR3 DNA is TGTGCCAGCAGTGAAGGCAGGTTGAACACTGAAGCTTTCTTT. Translated, it gives CASSEGRLNTEAFF.

The chain has TRBV18 and TRBJ1-1; 7 bases fit TRBD1. With V trimmed by 0 bases and J by 5 bases, 9 bases remained unmatched. CDR1 is KGHSH and CDR2 is LQKENI in the germline V gene. The CDR3 spans 16 residues. CDR3: CASSPPNTGVWTEAFF. The DNA of the CDR3 is TGTGCCAGCTCACCACCGAACACAGGGGTATGGACTGAAGCTTTCTTT.

V usage is TRBV28 and J usage is TRBJ1-1; 7 bases are shared with TRBD1. The CDR3 has 13 amino acids. Unmatched junction bases numbered 6, after V lost 11 bases and J lost 0 bases. Germline values: CDR1 MDHEN, CDR2 SYDVKM. In DNA, the CDR3 is TGTGCCGCAGAGGGGGCTCTGAACACTGAAGCTTTCTTT. Translation gives CAAEGALNTEAFF. Full variable domain (outside the CDR3, taken from reference TRBV28 and TRBJ1-1): DVKVTQSSRYLVKRTGEKVFLECVQDMDHENMFWYRQDPGLGLRLIYFSYDVKMKEKGDIPEGYSVSREKKERFSLILESASTNQTSMYLCAAEGALNTEAFFGQGTRLTVV.